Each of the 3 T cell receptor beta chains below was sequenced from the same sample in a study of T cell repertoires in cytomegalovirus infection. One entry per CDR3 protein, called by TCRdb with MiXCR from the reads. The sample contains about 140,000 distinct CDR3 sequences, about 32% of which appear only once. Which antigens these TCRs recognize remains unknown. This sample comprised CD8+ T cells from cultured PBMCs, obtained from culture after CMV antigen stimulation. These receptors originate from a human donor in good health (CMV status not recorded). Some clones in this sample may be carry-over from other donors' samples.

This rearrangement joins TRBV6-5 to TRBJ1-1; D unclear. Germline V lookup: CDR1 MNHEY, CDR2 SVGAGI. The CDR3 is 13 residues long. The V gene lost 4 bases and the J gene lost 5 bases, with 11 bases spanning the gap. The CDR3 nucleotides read TGTGCCAGCAGTTCCCTCGCCGGGACTGAAGCTTTCTTT. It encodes CASSSLAGTEAFF.

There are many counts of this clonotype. This chain's CDR3 is CASSTGQGRTEAFF. DNA for the CDR3: TGTGCCAGCAGCACCGGACAGGGGCGAACTGAAGCTTTCTTT. J is TRBJ1-1 and V is TRBV7-6; TRBD1 agrees at 9 bases. Unmatched junction bases numbered 6, after V lost 5 bases and J lost 5 bases. This CDR3 is 14 amino acids long. Germline CDR1 and CDR2: SGHVS and FNYEAQ.

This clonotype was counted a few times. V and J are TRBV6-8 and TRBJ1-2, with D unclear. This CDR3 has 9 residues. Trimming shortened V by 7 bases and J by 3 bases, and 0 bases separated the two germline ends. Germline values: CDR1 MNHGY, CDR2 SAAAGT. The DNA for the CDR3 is TGTGCCAGCAACTATGGCTACACCTTC. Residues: CASNYGYTF.